This T cell receptor (beta chain) was obtained from a study of shared clonotypes between healthy human individuals. From CD4+ cells came CD45RA+ naive and CD45RA-negative memory subsets. CDR1 SQVTM and CDR2 ANQGSEA come from the germline V gene. The V end lost 4 bases, the J end lost 5 bases, and 14 bases lay between the germline ends. This CDR3 region has 14 residues. Concerning this clone: Its target is unknown.

Study findings and constraints: Richness estimates generally favored naive over memory subsets. In having few donors, the study represented limited genetic and exposure-history diversity.

Per the study methods: ImmunoSEQ output held junction-only sequences without quality scores, so filtering differed. Repertoires were generated with immunoSEQ multiplex PCR, while TCRdb's copy carries only in-frame clones and drops some. That table gives V, J and clone size, and the DNA gave D and trimming. The data contain over 1.4 million clones, 96% of them seen just once; the ten biggest clones take up roughly 1.2%. The receptor's source is a man aged 25-45 years in good health. The chain recombines TRBV29-1 with TRBJ2-2, with a weak D call TRBD2 (6 bases). The material sequenced was naive CD4+ T cells sorted from blood. Specified subset: CD45RA+ positively selected. The CDR3 nucleotides read TGCAGCGTTGGGGGCGGGATGCGAACCGGGGAGCTGTTTTTT. Translating gives CSVGGGMRTGELFF.